The next 25 T cell receptor beta chains were all read from a single sample in a study of T cells in tuberculosis. Here immunoSEQ multiplex PCR was the method, and the copy in TCRdb shows in-frame clones only, minus some. The data hold tens of thousands of clones, with about 95% observed a single time. Sequencing was carried out using PBMCs. The receptor set was obtained from a donor between 10 and 35 years old with latent tuberculosis or without tuberculosis infection.

The CDR3 loop is CASSRGQGNTGELFF. Written as DNA, the CDR3 is TGTGCCAGCAGTAGGGGGCAGGGTAACACCGGGGAGCTGTTTTTT. The chain has TRBV6-1 and TRBJ2-2; 7 nucleotides line up with TRBD1. The CDR3 loop spans 15 amino acids. Germline-derived CDR1 and CDR2 are MNHNS and SASEGT. Trimming removed 5 bases from V and 2 bases from J; junction bases left unmatched: 5.

The rearrangement joins TRBV7-2 to TRBJ2-2; D not resolved. Trimming shortened V by 3 bases and J by 6 bases, and 11 bases separated the two germline ends. Germline V lookup: CDR1 SGHTA, CDR2 FQGNSA. The CDR3 runs 14 residues. The CDR3 bases are TGTGCCAGCAGCTTTGTCAGGAATCCCGGGGAGCTGTTTTTT. Its translation is CASSFVRNPGELFF.

V is TRBV5-8 and J is TRBJ1-2; 7 bases agree with TRBD1. Trimming took 1 base from V and 8 from J; bases not matched to a gene: 11. The germline V gene encodes CDR1 SGHTS and CDR2 YDEGEE. The CDR3 extends over 15 amino acids. The CDR3, as DNA: TGTGCCAGCAGCTTGCCGACAGGGAAGGGGTTGGGCTACACCTTC. It specifies CASSLPTGKGLGYTF.

The chain is built from TRBV6-1 and TRBJ2-5, with 7 bases that match TRBD1. Gene TRBJ2-7 matches the end of the DNA better, so the J call may be wrong. The CDR3 runs to 15 residues. Germline V gene sequence: CDR1 MNHNS, CDR2 SASEGT. The CDR3 DNA sequence: TGTGCCAGCAGGTTTCTCACAGGGGATGCCTACGAGCAGTACTTC. Its translation is CASRFLTGDAYEQYF.

The chain couples TRBV5-1 to TRBJ2-7, with D tentatively TRBD2 (7 bases). Germline-derived CDR1 and CDR2 are SGHRS and YFSETQ. Trimming took off 0 bases at V and 5 bases at J, with 12 bases between the two ends. CDR3 size: 14 residues. The CDR3 DNA sequence: TGCGCCAGCAGCTTGGCGGGGGGCTTGGACGAGCAGTACTTC. This codes for CASSLAGGLDEQYF.

The chain carries TRBV13 and TRBJ2-3; 7 nucleotides match TRBD1. Trimming cost V 6 bases and J 1 base; bases outside gene matches: 7. The length of the CDR3 is 15 residues. Germline loops: CDR1 PRHDT, CDR2 FYEKMQ (reference sequence). The CDR3 DNA follows: TGTGCCAGCAGTTCACAGGGGTTCGGCACAGATACGCAGTATTTT. Translating it yields CASSSQGFGTDTQYF.

V is TRBV5-6 and J is TRBJ2-1, with 7 bases that match TRBD1. Germline CDR1 and CDR2: SGHDT and YYEEEE. The trim removed 4 bases at V and 3 bases at J, leaving 13 bases unmatched. The CDR3 has 17 amino acids. DNA of the CDR3: TGTGCCAGCAGCCTGACAGGGCGAAACGACATCTACAATGAGCAGTTCTTC. It is translated as CASSLTGRNDIYNEQFF.

The chain combines TRBV7-3 with TRBJ1-6; TRBD1 matches at 7 bases. The V segment lost 4 bases and the J segment 10 bases; nucleotides outside the gene matches: 13. CDR1 SGHTA and CDR2 FQGTGA come from the germline V gene. CDR3 length: 16 residues. CDR3 bases: TGTGCCAGCAGCTCCCGGACAAGACAGGGTGAGTCACCCCTCCACTTT. Its translation is CASSSRTRQGESPLHF.

The chain couples TRBV18 to TRBJ2-7; D is ambiguous. Trimming removed 3 bases at V and 5 bases at J, with 8 bases between. CDR1 and CDR2 (germline): KGHSH, LQKENI. The CDR3 covers 12 residues. CDR3 nucleotide sequence: TGTGCCAGCTCACCCCAGGCTAACGAGCAGTACTTC. Translating it yields CASSPQANEQYF.

V usage is TRBV9 and J usage is TRBJ2-5; 12 bases are a match to TRBD1. The germline gives CDR1 SGDLS, CDR2 YYNGEE. V lost 3 bases and J lost 5; bases outside the gene matches: 5. The CDR3 runs to 15 residues. CDR3 protein: CASSAGTGGEETQYF. CDR3 coding DNA: TGTGCCAGCAGCGCGGGGACAGGGGGCGAGGAGACCCAGTACTTC.

The chain is built from TRBV5-6 and TRBJ1-5, with 7 bases fitting TRBD1. The germline V gene has CDR1 SGHDT and CDR2 YYEEEE. There are 14 residues in the CDR3. With 4 bases clipped from V and 5 bases from J, the junction kept 6 bases outside the gene matches. CDR3 region: CASSTSTGDQPQHF. CDR3 coding DNA: TGTGCCAGCAGCACGTCTACAGGGGATCAGCCCCAGCATTTT.

The chain uses TRBV10-3 and TRBJ1-6, with TRBD1 matching 9 bases. Germline lookup yields CDR1 ENHRY and CDR2 SYGVKD. The CDR3 extends over 16 amino acids. V trimming: 8 bases; J trimming: 6 bases; junction bases outside the gene matches: 11. CDR3 region: CAIGQRQGEFNSPLHF. DNA for the CDR3: TGTGCCATCGGACAGAGACAGGGGGAATTTAATTCACCCCTCCACTTT.

The chain has TRBV5-6 and TRBJ1-2, with D unclear. Trimming cost V 4 bases and J 2 bases, with 15 bases left between them. The CDR3 has 15 residues. Germline V CDR1 and CDR2: SGHDT, YYEEEE. The CDR3 spells CASSRGDWPNYGYTF. CDR3 nucleotides: TGTGCCAGCAGCCGTGGCGACTGGCCAAACTATGGCTACACCTTC.

This clone has just one count. This sequence joins TRBV30 and TRBJ2-5; D uncertain. V shed 0 bases and J shed 5 bases, with 10 bases lying between them. CDR1 is GTSNPN and CDR2 is SVGIG in the germline V gene (reference sequence). The CDR3 sequence is 13 residues long. CDR3 region: CAWSVHDGETQYF. Here the CDR3 DNA reads TGTGCCTGGAGTGTACATGACGGGGAGACCCAGTACTTC.

The chain is built from TRBV29-1 and TRBJ1-1; D uncertain. In germline, CDR1 is SQVTM, CDR2 ANQGSEA. Trimming pared 3 bases from V and 4 bases from J, leaving 15 bases between. The CDR3 runs 14 residues. In nucleotides, the CDR3 is TGCAGCGTTGATTGGAGGGCATCAGGCACTGAAGCTTTCTTT. This gives the protein CSVDWRASGTEAFF.

The gene calls are TRBV5-4 and TRBJ2-1; TRBD2 might be the D (5 bases). This CDR3 spans 15 amino acids. Trimming cost V 2 bases and J 5 bases, with 14 bases left between them. Looked up from germline, CDR1 is SGHNT and CDR2 is YYREEE (reference sequence). The CDR3, as DNA: TGTGCCAGCAGCTTAGGCCCTAGTAGCGACAATGAGCAGTTCTTC. Its protein product is CASSLGPSSDNEQFF.

The chain joins TRBV1 to TRBJ2-3; TRBD2 is the table's D call and was not checked against the DNA. TRBV1 is termed a pseudogene. The CDR3 sequence is 13 residues long. As DNA, the CDR3 is TGCACCAGCAGCCACAAGAGGGCAGATACGCAGTATTTT. Its protein is CTSSHKRADTQYF.

J is TRBJ2-3 and V is TRBV4-1, with no clear D. CDR1 is MGHRA, CDR2 YSYEKL, per germline. The CDR3 is 12 residues long. Trimming shortened V by 5 bases and J by 4 bases, and 7 bases separated the two germline ends. In DNA form, the CDR3 reads TGCGCCAGCAGCAACCTACCAGATACGCAGTATTTT. Amino acid sequence: CASSNLPDTQYF.

The rearrangement links TRBV4-1 to TRBJ2-5, with 9 bases that match TRBD2. Germline CDR1 reads MGHRA; CDR2 reads YSYEKL. V lost 1 base, J lost 5 bases, and 5 bases stayed unmatched. CDR3 length equals 15 residues. CDR3 region: CASSQGLAGRETQYF. The CDR3 DNA reads TGCGCCAGCAGCCAAGGGCTAGCGGGACGGGAGACCCAGTACTTC.

The genes are TRBV7-2 and TRBJ2-7; 15 bases are shared with TRBD2. Per germline, CDR1 SGHTA and CDR2 FQGNSA. V lost 5 bases and J lost 3; bases outside the gene matches: 11. This CDR3 has 18 amino acids. The CDR3 nucleotides read TGTGCCAGCAGCCGTTCCGGACTAGCGGGGGGGCCACGCTACGAGCAGTACTTC. This translates into CASSRSGLAGGPRYEQYF.

V gene TRBV9 combines with J gene TRBJ2-1; the match to TRBD1 covers 10 bases. V was clipped by 4 bases and J by 6 bases; unmatched bases: 13. CDR1 is SGDLS, CDR2 YYNGEE, per germline. The CDR3 length is 17 residues. The chain's CDR3 is CASSPLAPGQGFNEQFF. The DNA of the CDR3 is TGTGCCAGCAGCCCACTGGCACCGGGACAGGGGTTCAATGAGCAGTTCTTC. The variable domain in full, completed from reference TRBV9 and TRBJ2-1, reads DSGVTQTPKHLITATGQRVTLRCSPRSGDLSVYWYQQSLDQGLQFLIQYYNGEERAKGNILERFSAQQFPDLHSELNLSSLELGDSALYFCASSPLAPGQGFNEQFFGPGTRLTVL.

CDR3 sequence: CASTPVRQLDTGELFF. DNA for the CDR3: TGTGCCAGTACCCCGGTGCGACAGCTTGACACCGGGGAGCTGTTTTTT. V gene TRBV19 combines with J gene TRBJ2-2; weak D call: TRBD1 (5 bases). The CDR3 contains 16 residues. Germline V gene lookup returns CDR1 LNHDA and CDR2 SQIVND (reference sequence). Trimming stripped 7 bases from V and 3 bases from J, with 18 bases between.

J is TRBJ2-3 and V is TRBV7-3; D gene uncertain. The CDR3 has 13 residues. V was shortened by 2 bases and J by 3 bases, with 6 bases between the two germline ends. Germline lookup yields CDR1 SGHTA and CDR2 FQGTGA. CDR3 DNA: TGTGCCAGCAGCTTATTTTCGACAGATACGCAGTATTTT. It yields the protein CASSLFSTDTQYF.

The J gene is TRBJ2-3, the V gene TRBV2; D perhaps matches TRBD2 (6 bases). The CDR3 covers 19 residues. CDR1 and CDR2 from the germline V gene are SNHLY and FYNNEI. V was pared by 5 bases and J by 1 base, with 25 bases between. The DNA of the CDR3 is TGTGCCAGCAGTCAACAACTGGGGAGGTTGGGTTCCCGCACAGATACGCAGTATTTT. Encoded protein: CASSQQLGRLGSRTDTQYF.

This chain uses TRBV19 with TRBJ1-6; the match to TRBD1 covers 8 bases. The V segment lost 6 bases and the J segment 6 bases; nucleotides outside the gene matches: 10. The CDR3 is 16 residues long. Germline V gives CDR1 LNHDA, CDR2 SQIVND (reference sequence). The CDR3 reads CASRDLDRGGNSPLHF. The CDR3 coding sequence is TGTGCCAGTAGGGATCTCGACAGGGGTGGTAATTCACCCCTCCACTTT.